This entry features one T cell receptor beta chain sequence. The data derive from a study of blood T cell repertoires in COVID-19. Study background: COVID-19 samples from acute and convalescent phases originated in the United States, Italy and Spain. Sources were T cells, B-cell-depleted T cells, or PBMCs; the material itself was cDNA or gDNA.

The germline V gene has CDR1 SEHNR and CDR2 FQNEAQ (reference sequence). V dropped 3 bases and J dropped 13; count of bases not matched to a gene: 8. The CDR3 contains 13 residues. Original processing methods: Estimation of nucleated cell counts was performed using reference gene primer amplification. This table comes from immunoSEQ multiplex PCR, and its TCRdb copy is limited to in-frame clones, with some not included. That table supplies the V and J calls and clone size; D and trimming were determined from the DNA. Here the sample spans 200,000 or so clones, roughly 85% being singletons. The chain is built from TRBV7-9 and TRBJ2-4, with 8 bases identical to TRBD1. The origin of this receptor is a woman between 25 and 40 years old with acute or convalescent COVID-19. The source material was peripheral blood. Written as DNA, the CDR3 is TGTGCCAGCAGCTTGGGTAGGGACAGGAGGCAGTACTTC. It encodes CASSLGRDRRQYF.